This T cell receptor (beta chain) is drawn from a study of siplizumab effects on memory and regulatory T cells. Overall study results and limits: Significantly reduced by siplizumab was the cumulative frequency of alloreactive sequences, namely those traceable to unstimulated CD4+ memory cells.

The protocol was immunoSEQ multiplex PCR, while the TCRdb copy is restricted to in-frame clones and leaves out a portion. The sample lists about 72,000 clones, 91% occurring once. Turning to this clone: Its antigen is as yet unknown.

This clonotype was obtained from a human donor in good health. Sequencing was carried out using CD8+ T cells sorted from blood.

CDR3 amino acids: CASSQGPTPNYGYTF. CDR3 bases: TGCGCCAGCAGCCAAGGGCCCACGCCAAACTATGGCTACACCTTC. V and J are TRBV4-1 and TRBJ1-2; D gene unclear. Germline V gene sequence: CDR1 MGHRA, CDR2 YSYEKL. V was trimmed by 1 base and J by 2 bases, leaving 11 bases between them. The CDR3 contains 15 residues.